The present T cell receptor (beta chain) was sequenced within a study of patients and donors after allogeneic stem cell transplantation. This CDR3 region has 14 residues. V lost 4 bases and J 10 bases, leaving 17 bases between the germline ends. Germline loops: CDR1 MNHNS, CDR2 SASEGT. This clonotype showed up just a few times. Each CDR3 protein is one row after TCRdb ran MiXCR on the RT-PCR reads. Among some 880,000 distinct CDR3 sequences listed, about 20% were seen once. Sequencing used blood, either unsorted or a sorted T cell fraction (not recorded which). The sequence was collected from a human donor who was either an allogeneic HSCT recipient or a stem cell or donor lymphocyte infusion donor (not recorded which). It is not recorded whose cells these are; they may come from a transplant donor. V usage is TRBV6-1 and J usage is TRBJ2-1; maybe TRBD2 (6 bases). DNA for the CDR3: TGTGCCAGCAGTGGAAACAGACTAGTCTGGGAGCAGTTCTTC. Translation gives CASSGNRLVWEQFF.